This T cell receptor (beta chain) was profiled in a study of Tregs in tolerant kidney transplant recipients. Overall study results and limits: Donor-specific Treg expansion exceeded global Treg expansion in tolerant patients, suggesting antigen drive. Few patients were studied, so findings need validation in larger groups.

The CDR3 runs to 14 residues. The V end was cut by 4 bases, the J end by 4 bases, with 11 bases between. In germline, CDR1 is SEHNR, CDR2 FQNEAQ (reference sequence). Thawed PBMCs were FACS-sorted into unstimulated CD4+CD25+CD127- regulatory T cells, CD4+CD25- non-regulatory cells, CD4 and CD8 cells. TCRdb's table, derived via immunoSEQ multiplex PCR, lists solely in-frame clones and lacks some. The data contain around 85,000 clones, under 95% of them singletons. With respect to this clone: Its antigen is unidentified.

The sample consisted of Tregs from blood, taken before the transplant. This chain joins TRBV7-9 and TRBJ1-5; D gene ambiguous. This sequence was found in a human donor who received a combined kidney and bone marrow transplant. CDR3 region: CASSSASPNQPQHF. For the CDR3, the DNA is TGTGCCAGCAGCTCGGCCTCGCCTAATCAGCCCCAGCATTTT.